This T cell receptor (beta chain) was obtained from a study of vaccination effects on CD4 cells after COVID-19. Overall study: Samples gathered post-vaccine arrived a median of 72 days past the second dose.

Sequencing was preceded by expansion of antigen-specific CD4+ T cells with viral peptide pools in the ViraFEST assay. Following an approximately ten-day culture, CD4+ T cells were purified. Everyone in the study got two shots of either the BNT162b2 or mRNA-1273 vaccine. Produced via immunoSEQ multiplex PCR; TCRdb's table is partial and in-frame only. Of 70,000 to 85,000 clones in the sample, about 81% are singletons; the top ten hold 0.95% to 1.5%. Points on this clone: The antigen is unknown.

The sample consisted of CD4+ T cells from PBMCs cultured with HCoV-229E spike peptides, taken after COVID-19 vaccination. This TCR came from a human donor who received a COVID-19 vaccine.

In DNA, the CDR3 is TGTGCCAGCAGCTTAGCGGGGAGGGACACCGGGGAGCTGTTTTTT. It translates to CASSLAGRDTGELFF. The chain carries TRBV7-3 and TRBJ2-2; TRBD2 aligns across 7 bases. The length of the CDR3 is 15 residues. V lost 2 bases to trimming and J lost 3 bases; unmatched junction nucleotides: 3. The germline V gene encodes CDR1 SGHTA and CDR2 FQGTGA.